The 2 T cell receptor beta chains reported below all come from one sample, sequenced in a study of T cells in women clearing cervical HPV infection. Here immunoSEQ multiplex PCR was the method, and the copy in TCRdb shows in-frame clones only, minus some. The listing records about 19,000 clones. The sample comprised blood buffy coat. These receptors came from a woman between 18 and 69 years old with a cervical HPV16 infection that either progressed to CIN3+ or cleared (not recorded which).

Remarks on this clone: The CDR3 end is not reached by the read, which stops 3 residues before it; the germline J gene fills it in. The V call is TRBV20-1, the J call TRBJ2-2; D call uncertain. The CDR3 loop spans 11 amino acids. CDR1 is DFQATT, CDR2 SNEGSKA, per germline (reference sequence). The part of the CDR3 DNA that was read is TGCAGTACAACCAAAAATGAAAAG. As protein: CSTTKNEK. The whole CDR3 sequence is CSTTKNEKLFF.

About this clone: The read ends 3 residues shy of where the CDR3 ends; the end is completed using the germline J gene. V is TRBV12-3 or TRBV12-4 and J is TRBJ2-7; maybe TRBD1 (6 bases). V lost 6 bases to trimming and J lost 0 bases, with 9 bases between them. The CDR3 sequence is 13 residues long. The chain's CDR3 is CASSVDSSYEQYF. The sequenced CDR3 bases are TGTGCCAGCAGCGTGGACAGCTCCTACGAG.